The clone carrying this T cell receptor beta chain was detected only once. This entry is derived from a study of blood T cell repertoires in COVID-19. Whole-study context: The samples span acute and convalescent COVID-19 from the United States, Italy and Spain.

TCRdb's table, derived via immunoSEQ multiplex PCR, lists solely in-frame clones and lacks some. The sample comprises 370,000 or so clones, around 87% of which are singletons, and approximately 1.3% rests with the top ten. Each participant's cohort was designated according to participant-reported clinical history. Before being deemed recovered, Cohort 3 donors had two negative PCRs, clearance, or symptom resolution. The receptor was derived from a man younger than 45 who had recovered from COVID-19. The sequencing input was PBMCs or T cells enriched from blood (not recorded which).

Written as DNA, the CDR3 is TGTGCCAGCAGTTTATCGGCAGCGGGGGGCTACACCTTC. Protein product: CASSLSAAGGYTF. The chain joins TRBV27 to TRBJ1-2; D is unclear. The CDR3 has 13 residues. Germline V lookup: CDR1 MNHEY, CDR2 SMNVEV (reference sequence). Deletions cut 0 bases from V and 8 bases from J, with 10 bases between.